The rows below give T cell receptor beta chains drawn from one sample of a study of TIL therapy for anti-PD-1-resistant metastatic lung cancer. Sequenced by immunoSEQ multiplex PCR; TCRdb stores in-frame clones only, minus some. The table shows 57,000 or so clones, with around 87% occurring only once. The sample consisted of blood, taken at baseline. The receptor set was obtained from a person between 25 and 80 years old with non-small cell lung cancer. Each CDR3 is given with its conserved first and last residue. Each record gives: V gene, D gene, J gene, clone size, CDR3 length, CDR3 protein, CDR3 DNA. The D gene is left open where the match is weak. Size is stated for part of the rows, as once, few or many counts, or as a class when the clone is expanded.

TRBV18,TRBD1,TRBJ1-2,once,14,CASSPGQGNYGYTF,TGTGCCAGCTCACCCGGACAGGGAAACTATGGCTACACCTTC
TRBV28,.,TRBJ1-4,.,14,CASSFRGLYEKLFF,TGTGCCAGCAGTTTCAGGGGTTTATATGAAAAACTGTTTTTT
TRBV5-1,.,TRBJ2-7,.,16,CASSLADRQVIYEQYF,TGCGCCAGCAGCTTGGCCGACAGACAGGTAATCTACGAGCAGTACTTC
TRBV19,.,TRBJ2-4,once,14,CASSPKGGKNIQYF,TGTGCCAGTAGCCCAAAGGGGGGCAAAAACATTCAGTACTTC
TRBV7-9,TRBD2,TRBJ2-7,few,15,CASSPGRVERSEQYF,TGTGCCAGCAGCCCAGGGAGGGTTGAACGGAGCGAGCAGTACTTC
TRBV5-1,.,TRBJ2-7,few,14,CASSLVGVGVEQYF,TGCGCCAGCAGCTTGGTAGGGGTAGGGGTAGAGCAGTACTTC
TRBV21-1,.,TRBJ2-7,.,16,CASSKREGEVDNEQYF,TGTGCCAGCAGCAAACGGGAGGGTGAGGTCGACAACGAGCAGTACTTC
TRBV2,.,TRBJ1-1,.,14,CATSPGALNTEAFF,TGTGCCACCTCCCCGGGGGCCCTGAACACTGAAGCTTTCTTT
TRBV27,.,TRBJ2-1,.,13,CASRKQGEAEQFF,TGTGCCAGCAGAAAGCAGGGAGAAGCGGAGCAGTTCTTC
TRBV9,.,TRBJ1-4,.,17,CASSVGRSLGSNEKLFF,TGTGCCAGCAGCGTAGGACGTTCCTTGGGCTCTAATGAAAAACTGTTTTTT
TRBV14,TRBD1,TRBJ1-1,.,14,CASSQDRENTEAFF,TGTGCCAGCAGCCAGGACAGGGAGAACACTGAAGCTTTCTTT
TRBV7-8,TRBD2,TRBJ2-3,.,16,CASSAGLAGGSDTQYF,TGTGCCAGCAGCGCGGGACTAGCGGGGGGATCAGATACGCAGTATTTT
TRBV2,TRBD1,TRBJ1-2,.,17,CASRDRTGGSQFYGYTF,TGTGCCAGCAGGGACCGGACAGGGGGAAGTCAGTTTTATGGCTACACCTTC
TRBV19,.,TRBJ1-2,.,15,CASSIDLAENYGYTF,TGTGCCAGTAGTATAGATCTAGCAGAGAACTATGGCTACACCTTC
TRBV7-9,TRBD1,TRBJ1-1,.,15,CASSHYRTGGTEAFF,TGTGCCAGCAGCCACTACCGGACAGGGGGCACTGAAGCTTTCTTT
TRBV11-2,.,TRBJ1-1,.,13,CALSDGGRAEAFF,TGTGCCCTATCTGACGGGGGCAGGGCTGAAGCTTTCTTT
TRBV28,TRBD2,TRBJ2-5,.,17,CASRAPTSGLYQETQYF,TGTGCCAGCAGGGCACCAACTAGCGGACTGTACCAAGAGACCCAGTACTTC
TRBV12-3/TRBV12-4,.,TRBJ1-5,.,13,CASSSQANQPQHF,TGTGCCAGCAGTTCCCAGGCTAATCAGCCCCAGCATTTT
TRBV25-1,TRBD2,TRBJ2-1,.,15,CASSGAGERYNEQFF,TGTGCCAGCAGTGGTGCGGGGGAACGCTACAATGAGCAGTTCTTC
TRBV5-1,.,TRBJ1-2,.,13,CASSGDGVYGYTF,TGCGCCAGCAGCGGGGACGGTGTCTATGGCTACACCTTC
TRBV19,.,TRBJ1-1,.,15,CASTSMGGRRAEAFF,TGTGCCAGTACCAGCATGGGGGGGCGGAGGGCTGAAGCTTTCTTT
TRBV9,.,TRBJ1-1,.,14,CASSEQGASTEAFF,TGTGCCAGCAGCGAACAAGGGGCCAGCACTGAAGCTTTCTTT
TRBV6-5,.,TRBJ1-3,.,12,CASRRTGNTIYF,TGTGCCAGCAGGAGAACTGGAAACACCATATATTTT
TRBV18,TRBD1,TRBJ2-5,.,15,CASSPGTGAPETQYF,TGTGCCAGCTCACCTGGGACAGGGGCCCCTGAGACCCAGTACTTC
TRBV6-5,.,TRBJ2-5,.,15,CASSANVGTAETQYF,TGTGCCAGCAGCGCGAACGTCGGGACGGCAGAGACCCAGTACTTC
TRBV14,.,TRBJ2-1,.,16,CASSQDWNVWDNEQFF,TGTGCCAGCAGCCAAGATTGGAACGTTTGGGACAATGAGCAGTTCTTC
TRBV14,.,TRBJ2-1,.,16,CASSQEIGGWENEQFF,TGTGCCAGCAGCCAAGAGATTGGTGGGTGGGAAAATGAGCAGTTCTTC
TRBV6-5,.,TRBJ2-2,.,13,CASSQRRAGELFF,TGTGCCAGCAGTCAACGGCGGGCTGGGGAGCTGTTTTTT
TRBV28,.,TRBJ2-5,.,16,CASRPFAGRTKETQYF,TGTGCCAGCCGCCCTTTTGCGGGACGTACGAAAGAGACCCAGTACTTC
TRBV5-6,.,TRBJ1-2,.,14,CASSLGLAVHGYTF,TGTGCCAGCAGCTTGGGTTTGGCAGTCCATGGCTACACCTTC
TRBV3-1/TRBV3-2,TRBD2,TRBJ2-1,.,19,CASSQVGLAGGPRDHEQFF,TGTGCCAGCAGCCAAGTAGGACTAGCGGGGGGGCCGCGGGATCATGAGCAGTTCTTC
TRBV6-5,.,TRBJ2-3,.,14,CASIPLPGGGSQYF,TGTGCCAGCATTCCTCTCCCAGGGGGGGGATCGCAGTATTTT
TRBV10-3,TRBD1,TRBJ1-5,few,14,CAIAPTGVSQPQHF,TGTGCCATCGCCCCCACAGGGGTCAGCCAGCCCCAGCATTTT
TRBV2,TRBD2,TRBJ2-7,once,14,CATGLAGGSYEQYF,TGTGCCACGGGACTAGCGGGGGGATCCTACGAGCAGTACTTC
TRBV5-5,.,TRBJ2-7,.,14,CASSQSVVEHEQYF,TGTGCCAGCAGCCAATCTGTTGTGGAGCACGAGCAGTACTTC
TRBV9,.,TRBJ2-7,.,18,CASSEGAGQLMTPYEQYF,TGTGCCAGCAGCGAGGGAGCGGGACAGCTGATGACTCCCTACGAGCAGTACTTC
TRBV14,.,TRBJ2-7,few,16,CASSPPPERGSYEQYF,TGTGCCAGCAGCCCTCCCCCCGAGAGGGGCTCCTACGAGCAGTACTTC
TRBV29-1,TRBD1,TRBJ1-5,.,14,CSVGQGSEDQPQHF,TGCAGCGTTGGACAGGGATCAGAAGATCAGCCCCAGCATTTT
TRBV2,.,TRBJ2-1,.,12,CASRTGYNEQFF,TGTGCCAGCAGGACAGGATACAATGAGCAGTTCTTC
TRBV5-6,.,TRBJ1-4,.,16,CASSSSGRVVNEKLFF,TGTGCCAGCAGCTCCTCGGGGCGAGTTGTCAATGAAAAACTGTTTTTT
TRBV2,TRBD1,TRBJ1-1,.,14,CASTDRVRSTEAFF,TGTGCCAGCACGGACAGGGTGAGGAGCACTGAAGCTTTCTTT
TRBV15,TRBD2,TRBJ2-3,.,15,CATSGSGGTTDTQYF,TGTGCCACCAGCGGTAGCGGGGGGACCACAGATACGCAGTATTTT
TRBV12-5,TRBD1,TRBJ1-2,once,14,CASGGTGGVYGYTF,TGTGCTAGTGGAGGGACAGGGGGCGTCTATGGCTACACCTTC
TRBV7-3,.,TRBJ2-1,.,16,CASSLTGGLLYNEQFF,TGTGCCAGCAGCTTAACAGGGGGTCTACTTTACAATGAGCAGTTCTTC
TRBV21-1,.,TRBJ1-5,few,15,CASSEGTGGNQPQHF,TGTGCCAGCAGCGAAGGGACAGGGGGTAATCAGCCCCAGCATTTT
TRBV19,.,TRBJ2-2,.,15,CASSIDWADTGELFF,TGTGCCAGTAGTATAGATTGGGCGGACACCGGGGAGCTGTTTTTT
TRBV7-8,TRBD2,TRBJ2-1,.,14,CASSTVAGDNEQFF,TGTGCCAGCAGCACCGTAGCGGGGGACAATGAGCAGTTCTTC
TRBV25-1,.,TRBJ2-3,once,14,CASSEFLTVDTQYF,TGTGCCAGCAGTGAATTTCTAACTGTAGATACGCAGTATTTT
TRBV28,.,TRBJ1-2,.,14,CASSLDITNYGYTF,TGTGCCAGCAGCCTGGACATAACGAACTATGGCTACACCTTC
TRBV14,.,TRBJ2-3,.,14,CASSRGLSTDTQYF,TGTGCCAGCAGCAGGGGCCTAAGCACAGATACGCAGTATTTT
TRBV5-1,.,TRBJ2-3,.,15,CASSLRGGSTDTQYF,TGCGCCAGCAGCTTAAGAGGGGGTAGCACAGATACGCAGTATTTT
TRBV3-1/TRBV3-2,TRBD2,TRBJ2-3,.,16,CASSQVRGGPTDTQYF,TGTGCCAGCAGCCAAGTACGCGGGGGGCCCACAGATACGCAGTATTTT
TRBV20-1,.,TRBJ2-7,.,15,CSASNPREATYEQYF,TGCAGTGCTAGTAACCCGCGGGAAGCAACCTACGAGCAGTACTTC
TRBV6-2/TRBV6-3,TRBD2,TRBJ2-1,.,15,CASSYMGLALNEQFF,TGTGCCAGCAGTTACATGGGACTAGCCCTCAATGAGCAGTTCTTC
TRBV7-2,.,TRBJ2-2,.,16,CASSQPGITNTGELFF,TGTGCCAGCAGCCAGCCAGGGATAACGAACACCGGGGAGCTGTTTTTT